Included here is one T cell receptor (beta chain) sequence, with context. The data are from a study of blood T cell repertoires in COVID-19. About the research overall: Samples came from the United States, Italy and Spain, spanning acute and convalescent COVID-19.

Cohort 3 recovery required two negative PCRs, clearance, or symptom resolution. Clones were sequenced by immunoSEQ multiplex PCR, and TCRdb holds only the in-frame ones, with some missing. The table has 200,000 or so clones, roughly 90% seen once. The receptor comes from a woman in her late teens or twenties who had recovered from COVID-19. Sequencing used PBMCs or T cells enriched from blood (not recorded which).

The CDR3 spells CASTGTGGYTF. DNA for the CDR3: TGCGCCAGCACCGGGACAGGTGGCTACACCTTC. The chain joins TRBV10-2 to TRBJ1-2; 8 nucleotides align to TRBD1. CDR1 and CDR2 (germline): WSHSY, SAAADI. V lost 7 bases, J lost 7 bases, and 2 bases stayed unmatched. The CDR3 runs to 11 residues.